This TCR beta chain stems from a study of cytomegalovirus exposure and HLA in healthy donors. Study-wide results and limits: In an earlier analysis, in about 530 donors, most V segments appeared productive either ~87% or ~30% of the time. Accurate prediction of HLA-A and HLA-B alleles (for most subjects) was reportedly achieved from TCR beta sequences. Evidence from a later analysis indicated that most CMV-associated TCR beta chains looked HLA-restricted.

The CDR3 extends over 13 amino acids. Germline loops: CDR1 GTSNPN, CDR2 SVGIG (reference sequence). Trimming left V 1 base short and J 9 bases short, with 16 bases between. Use of 60 Vbeta and 13 Jbeta primers characterized the PCR. TCRdb keeps only in-frame clones here, not all; method: immunoSEQ multiplex PCR. The sample carries around 210,000 clones, 65% to 85% recorded once. This clone was picked up one time. Its target is not known. Sequenced material: PBMCs. V usage is TRBV30 and J usage is TRBJ2-7; weak D call: TRBD1 (6 bases). The receptor was derived from a man between 45 and 60 years old in good health and CMV-seronegative. The CDR3 sequence is CAWSAGDISGQYF. DNA of the CDR3: TGTGCCTGGAGTGCAGGGGACATATCTGGGCAGTACTTC. Looking up the rest from reference TRBV30 and TRBJ2-7 gives the full variable domain: SQTIHQWPATLVQPVGSPLSLECTVEGTSNPNLYWYRQAAGRGLQLLFYSVGIGQISSEVPQNLSASRPQDRQFILSSKKLLLSDSGFYLCAWSAGDISGQYFGPGTRLTVT.